Listed below are T cell receptor beta chains from one sample, sequenced in a study of early T cells in non-severe SARS-CoV-2 infection. TCRdb passed the 5' RACE reads through MiXCR, listing each CDR3 protein once. The table lists over 55,000 distinct CDR3 sequences, approximately 8% of them singletons, with 3% to 4% in the top ten. The sample comprised whole blood. The receptors derive from an adult who was a healthcare worker with PCR-confirmed SARS-CoV-2 infection or an uninfected control (not recorded which). CDR3s leave out the opening cysteine and the closing phenylalanine or tryptophan. The order of the fields is CDR3 length, V gene, J gene, D gene, CDR3 protein. The D gene is left open where the match is weak.

13	TRBV19	TRBJ2-3	NA	ASNPSRGASDTQY
13	TRBV27	TRBJ1-6	NA	ASSFRGGGNSPLH
11	TRBV28	TRBJ2-7	NA	ASSTLGNYEQY
13	TRBV5-1	TRBJ2-3	TRBD1	ASSHPGGSLDTQY
10	TRBV11-1	TRBJ2-1	NA	ASSFDENEQF
14	TRBV2	TRBJ1-1	TRBD1	ASSQDRGRANTEAF
13	TRBV27	TRBJ2-3	TRBD2	ASRGLAIGTDTQY
13	TRBV7-9	TRBJ2-7	TRBD1	ASSVQGASSYEQY
13	TRBV6-4	TRBJ2-1	TRBD2	ASSRIAGDYNEQF
9	TRBV7-9	TRBJ2-3	NA	ASSSADTQY
10	TRBV12-3/TRBV12-4	TRBJ2-1	NA	ASADIHNEQF
16	TRBV4-1	TRBJ2-1	TRBD2	ASSQDPVSASGNNEQF
12	TRBV20-1	TRBJ2-7	TRBD2	SARLAGSHYEQY
12	TRBV2	TRBJ2-7	TRBD1	ASRGTANSYEQY
9	TRBV5-1	TRBJ2-5	NA	ASSLVETQY
12	TRBV2	TRBJ2-3	NA	ASRRAGGTDTQY
11	TRBV5-1	TRBJ2-3	NA	ASREGATDTQY
10	TRBV28	TRBJ1-2	NA	ASSSQSYGYT
12	TRBV6-2/TRBV6-3	TRBJ2-2	NA	ASSTTWVTGELF
11	TRBV3-1	TRBJ2-7	NA	ASSGGAAWEQY
13	TRBV4-1	TRBJ2-2	NA	ASSQRTSLTGELF
12	TRBV10-3	TRBJ2-5	NA	AISESLGRETQY
13	TRBV7-9	TRBJ2-7	TRBD1	ASSATQGGRYEQY
12	TRBV29-1	TRBJ2-2	NA	STLTVTNTGELF
12	TRBV11-2	TRBJ1-3	TRBD1	ASSYDRAGNTIY
11	TRBV27	TRBJ1-5	NA	ASRVSGNQPQH